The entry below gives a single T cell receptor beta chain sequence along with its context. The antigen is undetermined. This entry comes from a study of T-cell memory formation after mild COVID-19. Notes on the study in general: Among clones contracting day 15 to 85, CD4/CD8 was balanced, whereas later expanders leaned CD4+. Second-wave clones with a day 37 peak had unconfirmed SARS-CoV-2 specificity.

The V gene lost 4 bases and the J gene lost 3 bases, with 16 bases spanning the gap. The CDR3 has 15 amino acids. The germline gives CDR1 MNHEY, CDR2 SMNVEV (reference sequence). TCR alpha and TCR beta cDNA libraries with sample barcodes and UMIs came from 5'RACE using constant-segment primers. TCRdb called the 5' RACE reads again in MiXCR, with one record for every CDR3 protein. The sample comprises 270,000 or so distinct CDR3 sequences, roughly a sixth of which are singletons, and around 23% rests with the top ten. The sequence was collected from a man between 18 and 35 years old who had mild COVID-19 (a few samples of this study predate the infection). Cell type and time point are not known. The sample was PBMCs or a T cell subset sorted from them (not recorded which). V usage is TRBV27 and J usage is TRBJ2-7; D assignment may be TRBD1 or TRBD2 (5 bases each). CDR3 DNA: TGTGCCAGCAGTTCCCCCAATCGGGGCGGCTACGAGCAGTACTTC. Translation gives CASSSPNRGGYEQYF.